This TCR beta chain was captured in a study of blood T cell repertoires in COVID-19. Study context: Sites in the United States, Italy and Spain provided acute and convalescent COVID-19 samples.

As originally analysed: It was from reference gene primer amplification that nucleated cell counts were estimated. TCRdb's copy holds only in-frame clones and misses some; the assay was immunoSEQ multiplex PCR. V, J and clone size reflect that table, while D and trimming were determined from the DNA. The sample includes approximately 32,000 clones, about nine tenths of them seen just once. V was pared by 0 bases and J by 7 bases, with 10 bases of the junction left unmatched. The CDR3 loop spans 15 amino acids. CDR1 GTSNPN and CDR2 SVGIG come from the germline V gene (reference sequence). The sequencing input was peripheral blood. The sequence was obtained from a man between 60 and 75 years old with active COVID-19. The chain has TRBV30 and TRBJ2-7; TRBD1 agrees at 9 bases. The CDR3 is CAWSVGGQGGGEQYF. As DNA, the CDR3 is TGTGCCTGGAGTGTAGGGGGACAGGGCGGAGGGGAGCAGTACTTC.